The count of the clone carrying this T cell receptor beta chain is one. These data originate in a study of T cells after somatic rescue of genetic block. With 3 bases clipped from V and 3 bases from J, the junction kept 2 bases outside the gene matches. Germline-derived CDR1 and CDR2 are SEHNR and FQNEAQ (reference sequence). This CDR3 contains 13 residues. The assay was immunoSEQ multiplex PCR, and TCRdb's table has in-frame clones only and misses some. This sample has approximately 10,000 clones, with 70% to 75% found just once. The gene calls are TRBV7-9 and TRBJ2-7, with 7 bases matching TRBD2. What was sequenced was peripheral blood mononuclear cells (PBMCs). The sequence was collected from a boy aged 5-17 years. CDR3 region: CASSFLADYEQYF. The DNA for the CDR3 is TGTGCCAGCAGCTTCCTAGCGGACTACGAGCAGTACTTC. The variable domain in full, completed from reference TRBV7-9 and TRBJ2-7, reads DTGVSQNPRHKITKRGQNVTFRCDPISEHNRLYWYRQTLGQGPEFLTYFQNEAQLEKSRLLSDRFSAERPKGSFSTLEIQRTEQGDSAMYLCASSFLADYEQYFGPGTRLTVT.